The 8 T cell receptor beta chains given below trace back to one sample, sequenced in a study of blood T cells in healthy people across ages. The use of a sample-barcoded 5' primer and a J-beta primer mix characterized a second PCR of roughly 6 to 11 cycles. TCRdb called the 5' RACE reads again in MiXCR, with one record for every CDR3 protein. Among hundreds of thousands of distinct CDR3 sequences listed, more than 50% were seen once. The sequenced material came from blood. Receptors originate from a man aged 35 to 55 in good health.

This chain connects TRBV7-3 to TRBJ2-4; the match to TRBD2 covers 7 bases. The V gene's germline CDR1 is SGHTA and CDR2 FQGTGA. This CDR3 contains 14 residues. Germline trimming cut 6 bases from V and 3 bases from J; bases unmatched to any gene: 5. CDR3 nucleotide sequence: TGTGCCAGCAGACCGGGACTATTCAAAAACATTCAGTACTTC. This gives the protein CASRPGLFKNIQYF. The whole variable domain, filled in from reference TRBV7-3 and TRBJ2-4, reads GAGVSQTPSNKVTEKGKYVELRCDPISGHTALYWYRQSLGQGPEFLIYFQGTGAADDSGLPNDRFFAVRPEGSVSTLKIQRTERGDSAVYLCASRPGLFKNIQYFGAGTRLSVL.

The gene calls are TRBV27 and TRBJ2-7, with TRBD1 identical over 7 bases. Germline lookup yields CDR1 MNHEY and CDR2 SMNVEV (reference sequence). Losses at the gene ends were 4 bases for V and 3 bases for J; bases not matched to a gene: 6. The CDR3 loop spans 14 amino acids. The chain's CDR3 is CASSSGGHIYEQYF. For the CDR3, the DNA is TGTGCCAGCAGTTCAGGGGGACACATCTACGAGCAGTACTTC.

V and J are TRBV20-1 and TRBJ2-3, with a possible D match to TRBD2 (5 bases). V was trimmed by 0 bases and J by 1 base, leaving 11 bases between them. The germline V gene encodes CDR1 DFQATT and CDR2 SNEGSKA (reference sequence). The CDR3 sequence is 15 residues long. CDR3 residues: CSARDHWTGTDTQYF. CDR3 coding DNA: TGCAGTGCTAGAGATCACTGGACTGGCACAGATACGCAGTATTTT.

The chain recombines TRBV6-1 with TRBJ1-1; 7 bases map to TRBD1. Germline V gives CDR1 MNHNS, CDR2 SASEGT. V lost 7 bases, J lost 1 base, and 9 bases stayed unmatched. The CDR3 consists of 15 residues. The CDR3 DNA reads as TGTGCCAGCACCAAACAGGGGCGGGGGAACACTGAAGCTTTCTTT. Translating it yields CASTKQGRGNTEAFF.

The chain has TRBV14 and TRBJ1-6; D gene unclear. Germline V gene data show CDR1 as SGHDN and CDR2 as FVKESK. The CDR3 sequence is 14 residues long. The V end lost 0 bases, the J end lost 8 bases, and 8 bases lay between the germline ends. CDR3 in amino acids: CASSQEAVHSPLHF. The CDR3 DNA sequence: TGTGCCAGCAGCCAAGAGGCAGTCCATTCACCCCTCCACTTT.

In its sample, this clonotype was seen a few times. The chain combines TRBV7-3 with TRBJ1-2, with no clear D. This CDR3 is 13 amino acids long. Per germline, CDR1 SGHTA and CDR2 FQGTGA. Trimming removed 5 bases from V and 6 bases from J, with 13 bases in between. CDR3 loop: CASSNMLGHGYTF. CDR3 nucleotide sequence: TGTGCCAGCAGCAACATGTTAGGGCATGGCTACACCTTC. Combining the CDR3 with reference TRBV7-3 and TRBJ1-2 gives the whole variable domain GAGVSQTPSNKVTEKGKYVELRCDPISGHTALYWYRQSLGQGPEFLIYFQGTGAADDSGLPNDRFFAVRPEGSVSTLKIQRTERGDSAVYLCASSNMLGHGYTFGSGTRLTVV.

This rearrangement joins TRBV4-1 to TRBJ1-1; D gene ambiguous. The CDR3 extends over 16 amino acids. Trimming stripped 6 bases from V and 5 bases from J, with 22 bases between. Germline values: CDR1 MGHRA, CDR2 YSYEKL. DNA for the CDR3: TGCGCCAGCAGGCGTTCAGCTTTTATCTGGAAAACTGAAGCTTTCTTT. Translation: CASRRSAFIWKTEAFF.

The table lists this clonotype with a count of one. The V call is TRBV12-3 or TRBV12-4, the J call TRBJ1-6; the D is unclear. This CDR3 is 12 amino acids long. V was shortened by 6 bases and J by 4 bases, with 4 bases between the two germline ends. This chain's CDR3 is CASSTYNSPLHF. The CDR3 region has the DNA TGTGCCAGCAGCACTTATAATTCACCCCTCCACTTT.